The T cell receptor beta chain described here comes from a study of T cells in Graves' hyperthyroidism and ophthalmopathy. Points from the study as a whole: Among clonotypes expanded in thyroid above 0.001, most were also found in blood. Stable hyperthyroidism and ophthalmopathy were separated using 13 V-J signatures.

Patients with uncontrolled infections, other autoimmune diseases, pregnancy or lactation were excluded. Clinical symptoms, serum thyroxine, TRAb, thyroid ultrasound and orbital computed tomography established diagnosis. The CDR3 loop spans 11 amino acids. V was cut by 2 bases and J by 15 bases, with 12 bases left in between. The germline CDR1 and CDR2 sequences are SGHTA and FQGNSA. Comments on this clonotype: Its antigen is not identified.

RNA transcripts provided the source from which TCR beta CDR3 regions were amplified. HTBI primers drove first-round RT-PCR of the TCR CDR3. MiXCR, applied by TCRdb to the multiplex PCR reads, yields one record per CDR3 protein. Of about 570,000 distinct CDR3 sequences detected, about half appear once; the ten largest clones hold 15% to 20%. The chain recombines TRBV7-2 with TRBJ2-3; D is perhaps TRBD2 (5 bases). The sequence was obtained from an adult woman with Graves' disease, either hyperthyroidism or ophthalmopathy (not recorded which). The sequenced sample consisted of peripheral blood or thyroid tissue (not recorded which). The CDR3 bases are TGTGCCAGCAGCTTAAGCGGAGCACCCTATTTT. Residues: CASSLSGAPYF.